What follows describes a single T cell receptor (beta chain). This CDR3 region has 14 residues. Trimming took 0 bases from V and 7 from J, leaving 10 bases between them. Germline V gene sequence: CDR1 MNHEY, CDR2 SMNVEV (reference sequence). The record originates from a study of blood T cell repertoires in COVID-19. Study details: The samples span acute and convalescent COVID-19 from the United States, Italy and Spain.

As handled by the study authors: Cell counts per sample came from amplifying reference gene primers. TCRdb's copy holds only in-frame clones and misses some; the assay was immunoSEQ multiplex PCR. V and J calls and clone size follow that table, whereas D and trimming were derived from the DNA. This table has tens of thousands of clones, over 75% appearing once. The receptor comes from a human donor in a cohort sampled during active COVID-19. The J gene is TRBJ2-1, the V gene TRBV27; D is ambiguous. Sequences were obtained from peripheral blood. CDR3 loop: CASSLSSGFNEQFF. In nucleotides, the CDR3 is TGTGCCAGCAGTTTATCTTCCGGGTTTAATGAGCAGTTCTTC.